A selection of T cell receptor beta chains follows, all from one sample in a study of human T cells and chemical hapten exposure. One entry per CDR3 protein, called by TCRdb with MiXCR from the RACE reads. The sample includes approximately 100,000 distinct CDR3 sequences, more than 10% seen only once; the top ten take around 1.5%. This specimen consisted of whole blood, obtained in connection with sensitization to the hapten diphenylcyclopropenone (DPC). The receptors were sampled from a woman aged 45 to 65 with alopecia areata. Some clones in this sample may be carry-over from other donors' samples. Both conserved end residues are part of each CDR3. D genes are given only for firm matches. The listing skips clone size in some rows; elsewhere it reads once, few, many or a size class.

cdr3_nt cdr3_aa j_call clone_size d_call v_call
TGTGCCATCAGACGGACAGGAGTTACGAACACTGAAGCTTTCTTT CAIRRTGVTNTEAFF TRBJ1-1 . TRBD1 TRBV10-3
TGCAGTGCCGATCGCAACAGGGAGGACACTGAAGCTTTCTTT CSADRNREDTEAFF TRBJ1-1 many . TRBV20-1
TGCGCCAGCAGCTCTCAGGGGGTCTCCTACAATGAGCAGTTCTTC CASSSQGVSYNEQFF TRBJ2-1 . TRBD1 TRBV5-1
TGTGCCAGCAGCCGCGGACTAGCGGATGTTACCGGGGAGCTGTTTTTT CASSRGLADVTGELFF TRBJ2-2 few TRBD2 TRBV4-2
TGCGCCAGCAGTGAGTCCGGGGACGGGCAGCCCCAGCATTTT CASSESGDGQPQHF TRBJ1-5 few . TRBV10-1
TGTGCCAGCAGCCGGGTGGGACACTGGAACACCGGGGAGCTGTTTTTT CASSRVGHWNTGELFF TRBJ2-2 few . TRBV5-4
TGTGCCAGCAGTTCCCCCAGGAGAGGCGTCTTCGCTGAAAAACTGTTTTTT CASSSPRRGVFAEKLFF TRBJ1-4 many . TRBV28
TGTGCCAGCAGCCTACTTACAGGGGGCGCCGCTGAAGCTTTCTTT CASSLLTGGAAEAFF TRBJ1-1 . TRBD1 TRBV7-2
TGTGCCAGCAGTGAAGCTAAGGGACAGGAAATGAACACTGAAGCTTTCTTT CASSEAKGQEMNTEAFF TRBJ1-1 few TRBD1 TRBV6-4
TGTGCCAGCAGTTCGGGACAGGGGGTCGCGAACACTGAAGCTTTCTTT CASSSGQGVANTEAFF TRBJ1-1 few TRBD1 TRBV6-2/TRBV6-3
TGCGCCAGCAGCTCGGGACCCAGCTCCTACGAGCAGTACTTC CASSSGPSSYEQYF TRBJ2-7 many . TRBV5-1
TGTGCCAGCAGCAGTGTCCGACACAGGGACTTTTCCTCACCCCTCCACTTT CASSSVRHRDFSSPLHF TRBJ1-6 . . TRBV21-1
TGTGCCAGCACCCAACGGGGGGCTCTTAATTCACCCCTCCACTTT CASTQRGALNSPLHF TRBJ1-6 . . TRBV12-3/TRBV12-4
TGCGCCAGCAGACCCAGCTCTGGGGCCAACGTCCTGACTTTC CASRPSSGANVLTF TRBJ2-6 many . TRBV5-1
TGTGCCAGCAGTGAATACAGAGTGTACAATGAGCAGTTCTTC CASSEYRVYNEQFF TRBJ2-1 many . TRBV25-1
TGTGCCAGCAGCTTAAACTTCCAGGGCCTAAATGAAAAACTGTTTTTT CASSLNFQGLNEKLFF TRBJ1-4 . . TRBV5-6
TGCAGCGTTGAAGATCCCAGCGGGGTCTACAATGAGCAGTTCTTC CSVEDPSGVYNEQFF TRBJ2-1 . TRBD2 TRBV29-1
TGTGCCAGCAGCTCCTCCTCAGGGTCGATCTATGGCTACACCTTC CASSSSSGSIYGYTF TRBJ1-2 . . TRBV7-2
TGTGCCAGCAGCTCCGACAGGGTCCGGGCCAACAATGAGCAGTTCTTC CASSSDRVRANNEQFF TRBJ2-1 few TRBD1 TRBV11-2
TGTGCCAGCAGCGGAAGGGGTTTGGGGGAGCAGTACTTC CASSGRGLGEQYF TRBJ2-7 few . TRBV9
TGTGCCAGCAGCCCCGGACAGGTAGGGGTCGAGCAGTACTTC CASSPGQVGVEQYF TRBJ2-7 few TRBD1 TRBV28
TGTGCCACCAGTGATTTGGGGGGGGACAATGAGCAGTTCTTC CATSDLGGDNEQFF TRBJ2-1 many TRBD2 TRBV24-1
TGTGCCAGCCGTACTAGCGGATACGAGCAGTACTTC CASRTSGYEQYF TRBJ2-7 few TRBD2 TRBV28
TGTGCCAGCAGCTACGGGCGGGGCCGCACAGATACGCAGTATTTT CASSYGRGRTDTQYF TRBJ2-3 . . TRBV11-3
TGTGCCAGCAGCCCCCGGGGACTATACAATGAGCAGTTCTTC CASSPRGLYNEQFF TRBJ2-1 few TRBD2 TRBV5-6
TGTGCCAGCAGCCAAAACAATGAGCAGTTCTTC CASSQNNEQFF TRBJ2-1 many . TRBV4-2
TGCGCCAGCAGCCAAGACTGGGGGGGGTCGATCGGTCAGCCCCAGCATTTT CASSQDWGGSIGQPQHF TRBJ1-5 . . TRBV4-1
TGTGCCAGCAGGTGGATTGCGGGGGTGAACACCGGGGAGCTGTTTTTT CASRWIAGVNTGELFF TRBJ2-2 . TRBD2 TRBV7-2
TGTGCCAGCCGAGGACAGGGAGTAAATCAGCCCCAGCATTTT CASRGQGVNQPQHF TRBJ1-5 many TRBD1 TRBV2
TGTGCCAGCAGCTTACCCTCGACAGGGGAGACTGAAGCTTTCTTT CASSLPSTGETEAFF TRBJ1-1 few TRBD1 TRBV7-9
TGTGCCAGCAGTGCTCCCCGCAGTTCAACTAATGAAAAACTGTTTTTT CASSAPRSSTNEKLFF TRBJ1-4 few . TRBV28
TGTGCCAGCAGGGACGGGACTAGCGAATCCAATGAGCAGTTCTTC CASRDGTSESNEQFF TRBJ2-1 . TRBD2 TRBV9
TGTGCCAGCAGCCAAGCATTAGCGGGGGATGAGCAGTTCTTC CASSQALAGDEQFF TRBJ2-1 . TRBD2 TRBV4-2
TGTGCCAGCAGTAGTTTTAATACGCAGTATTTT CASSSFNTQYF TRBJ2-3 . . TRBV27
TGTGCCAGCAGTTGGGATGGACAGGGGAGCTCTGGAAACACCATATATTTT CASSWDGQGSSGNTIYF TRBJ1-3 . TRBD1 TRBV6-5
TGCAGCGTTGAATTTCAGGAAGAGACCCAGTACTTC CSVEFQEETQYF TRBJ2-5 . . TRBV29-1
TGTGCCAGCAGTTTAAGGGGATCTGGCTACACCTTC CASSLRGSGYTF TRBJ1-2 many . TRBV28
TGCAGTGCTAGTGGCGGACTAGCGGCAGATACGCAGTATTTT CSASGGLAADTQYF TRBJ2-3 few TRBD2 TRBV20-1
TGCGCCAGCAGCCAAGGCTCCTCCGGGACAGCGAACACTGAAGCTTTCTTT CASSQGSSGTANTEAFF TRBJ1-1 few TRBD1 TRBV4-3
TGTGCCAGCAGCTTAGGAGGGCAGATCACTGAAGCTTTCTTT CASSLGGQITEAFF TRBJ1-1 few . TRBV7-2